The present T cell receptor beta chain was sequenced within a study of blood T cell repertoires in COVID-19. The CDR3 is 14 residues long. From germline, CDR1 is SGHTA and CDR2 FQGNSA. The germline V and J ends were trimmed by 3 bases and 2 bases, with 8 bases remaining between them. Using immunoSEQ multiplex PCR, the repertoire was profiled, and TCRdb retains in-frame clones only, with some absent. The repertoire has 450,000 or so clones, roughly 90% of them found once; the top ten carry more than 0.7%. Sequencing used peripheral blood. The source is a man between 18 and 29 years old with COVID-19, enrolled during active disease. The chain has TRBV7-2 and TRBJ2-1; D possibly corresponds to TRBD2 (5 bases). The CDR3 protein is CASSLDSAYNEQFF. The CDR3 DNA reads TGTGCCAGCAGCTTGGACTCGGCCTACAATGAGCAGTTCTTC.